The entry below describes one T cell receptor (beta chain). At one end the junction does not follow the germline gene, possibly because of a read error. CDR3 length: 14 amino acids. These data originate in a study of blood T cells in healthy people across ages. PCR was performed a second time for about 6 to 11 cycles using a sample-barcoded 5' primer and a J-beta primer mix. Template switching added a 12-random-nucleotide identifier to every cDNA molecule. TCRdb independently ran MiXCR on the 5' RACE reads; one entry per CDR3 protein. The data contain over 600,000 distinct CDR3 sequences, around 50% of them seen just once; the ten biggest clones take up 15% to 20%.

The specimen was blood. The TCR originated in an elderly man in good health. V and J are TRBV12-3 or TRBV12-4 and TRBJ2-7, with D possibly matching TRBD1 (5 bases). Here the CDR3 reads CASSLDRSSYERYF. The DNA for the CDR3 is TGTGCCAGCAGTTTAGACAGGAGCTCCTACGAGCGGTACTTC.